This T cell receptor beta chain was identified during a study of beta chain features in type 1 diabetes. General study points: Among patients, naive, central memory and Treg TCRB repertoires appeared more similar than among healthy donors. PCR might pick shorter templates more often, in the same way for patients and controls.

The CDR3 covers 14 residues. Trimming pared 2 bases from V and 6 bases from J, leaving 11 bases between. CDR1 is SGDLS, CDR2 YYNGEE, per germline. Expressed TCRB transcripts were sequenced because the isolated RNA had all been reverse transcribed beforehand. Clones were sequenced by immunoSEQ multiplex PCR, and TCRdb holds only the in-frame ones, with some missing. This sample yields a few hundred thousand clones, of which 11% to 15% are seen a single time; 0.035% to 0.045% belongs to the top ten. This clone was counted between two and nine times. The antigen is undetermined. The sequenced sample consisted of naive CD4+ T cells from blood. The TCR comes from a man between 25 and 39 years old in good health. The V call is TRBV9, the J call TRBJ1-4, with D unclear. Written as DNA, the CDR3 is TGTGCCAGCAGCGTTAGGTCTTGGGATGAAAAACTGTTTTTT. This codes for CASSVRSWDEKLFF.